This T cell receptor (beta chain) was sequenced during a study of blood T cell repertoires in COVID-19. Study-wide context: The cDNA or gDNA used as material had been derived from T cells, B-cell-depleted T cells, or PBMCs.

Per germline, CDR1 GTSNPN and CDR2 SVGIG (reference sequence). The CDR3 spans 14 residues. Trimming took off 1 base at V and 8 bases at J, with 14 bases between the two ends. The method was immunoSEQ multiplex PCR; TCRdb's version includes in-frame clones alone and lacks a portion of them. This table holds a few hundred thousand clones, about 85% found once. Clinical histories supplied by participants themselves formed the basis of cohort assignment. The sequence derives from a woman between 45 and 60 years old who had recovered from COVID-19. The rearrangement links TRBV30 to TRBJ1-4; D remains unclear. The sequencing sample was made of PBMCs or T cells enriched from blood (not recorded which). CDR3 coding DNA: TGTGCCTGGAGTGCAGGTGTAGGCGGGGAAAAACTGTTTTTT. Its translation: CAWSAGVGGEKLFF. Full variable domain (remainder filled in from reference TRBV30 and TRBJ1-4): SQTIHQWPATLVQPVGSPLSLECTVEGTSNPNLYWYRQAAGRGLQLLFYSVGIGQISSEVPQNLSASRPQDRQFILSSKKLLLSDSGFYLCAWSAGVGGEKLFFGSGTQLSVL.